The source of this T cell receptor beta chain is a study of shared clonotypes between healthy human individuals. Study at large: Each donor's CD4 naive and CD4 memory cells filled three plates apiece, CD8 naive two, and CD8 memory one.

Donors comprised healthy HIV-negative adults lacking recent acute infections or vaccinations. Germline-derived CDR1 and CDR2 are SEHNR and FQNEAQ (reference sequence). The CDR3 consists of 13 residues. V was shortened by 5 bases and J by 2 bases, with 10 bases between the two germline ends. Comments on this clone: Its antigen remains unidentified. The sample has other DNA sequences that encode this CDR3 too.

Study-level results: Enrolling few donors narrowed the genetic and exposure-history diversity that was represented.

A deep-level run was used for the assay. Repertoires were generated with immunoSEQ multiplex PCR, while TCRdb's copy carries only in-frame clones and drops some. The sample has about 2.4 million clones, 93% seen once; the top ten hold approximately 0.36%. The sample was naive CD4+ T cells from PBMCs. Documented subset: CD45RA+ positively selected. The rearrangement joins TRBV7-9 to TRBJ2-7; D is ambiguous. This clonotype originated in a man aged 18 to 35 in good health. Some clones in this sample may be carry-over from other donors' samples. The chain's CDR3 is CASSPGVTYEQYF. CDR3 nucleotides: TGTGCCAGCAGCCCAGGCGTTACCTACGAGCAGTACTTC.